These 11 T cell receptor beta chains came from one sample sequenced in a study of control samples from healthy donors and cancer patients. The data were produced by immunoSEQ multiplex PCR, yet TCRdb's version contains in-frame clones alone and is incomplete. Among about 22,000 clones listed, 65% to 90% were seen once. The specimen was PBMCs. These receptors were collected from a man in his fifties or sixties with head and neck cancer.

This chain's CDR3 is CASRKTGANEQFF. CDR3 in DNA: TGCGCCAGCAGGAAAACAGGGGCCAATGAGCAGTTCTTC. The chain combines TRBV5-1 with TRBJ2-1, with 7 positions matching TRBD1. The CDR3 length is 13 residues. Germline loops: CDR1 SGHRS, CDR2 YFSETQ. Losses at the gene ends were 5 bases for V and 6 bases for J; bases not matched to a gene: 5.

The CDR3 nucleotides read TGTGCCAGCAGCTTAAGAAACACTGAAGCTTTCTTT. It encodes CASSLRNTEAFF. The chain couples TRBV11-3 to TRBJ1-1; no reliable D call. The CDR3 spans 12 residues. The germline gives CDR1 SGHNT, CDR2 YENEEA. Trimming shortened V by 2 bases and J by 2 bases, and 3 bases separated the two germline ends.

The gene calls are TRBV18 and TRBJ1-5, with a possible D match to TRBD1 (6 bases). CDR3 size: 15 residues. In germline, CDR1 is KGHSH, CDR2 LQKENI. V lost 7 bases, J lost 2 bases, and 15 bases lay in between. CDR3 nucleotide sequence: TGTGCCAGCTATCGACAGGCGCTTTGCAATCAGCCCCAGCATTTT. Translation: CASYRQALCNQPQHF. The full variable domain, in which reference TRBV18 and TRBJ1-5 provide the parts outside the CDR3, is NAGVMQNPRHLVRRRGQEARLRCSPMKGHSHVYWYRQLPEEGLKFMVYLQKENIIDESGMPKERFSAEFPKEGPSILRIQQVVRGDSAAYFCASYRQALCNQPQHFGDGTRLSIL.

V gene TRBV19 combines with J gene TRBJ1-1, with a weak D call TRBD1 (6 bases). V lost 3 bases, J lost 5 bases, and 10 bases lay in between. CDR1 and CDR2 from the germline V gene are LNHDA and SQIVND (reference sequence). The CDR3 is 13 amino acids. Here the CDR3 DNA reads TGTGCCAGTAGTATCGGGGGCGGGACTGAAGCTTTCTTT. Translating gives CASSIGGGTEAFF.

Written as DNA, the CDR3 is TGTGCCATCAGTGAGTCGACTAGCGGGGACTCGAACACCGGGGAGCTGTTTTTT. Translated, it gives CAISESTSGDSNTGELFF. This chain links TRBV10-3 with TRBJ2-2; 11 bases are shared with TRBD2. The V segment lost 0 bases and the J segment 0 bases; nucleotides outside the gene matches: 3. This CDR3 has 18 residues. CDR1 ENHRY and CDR2 SYGVKD come from the germline V gene.

V usage is TRBV5-1 and J usage is TRBJ2-2; 11 bases are shared with TRBD2. J gave up 6 bases and V 4 bases, and 2 bases lay outside the gene matches. There are 14 residues in the CDR3. CDR1 and CDR2 from the germline V gene are SGHRS and YFSETQ. CDR3 loop: CASSALAGAGELFF. CDR3 nucleotide sequence: TGCGCCAGCAGCGCACTAGCGGGAGCCGGGGAGCTGTTTTTT. The full variable domain, in which reference TRBV5-1 and TRBJ2-2 provide the parts outside the CDR3, is KAGVTQTPRYLIKTRGQQVTLSCSPISGHRSVSWYQQTPGQGLQFLFEYFSETQRNKGNFPGRFSGRQFSNSRSEMNVSTLELGDSALYLCASSALAGAGELFFGEGSRLTVL.

This clone was counted once. The chain employs TRBV5-1 and TRBJ2-5; D gene uncertain. V was trimmed by 0 bases and J by 3 bases, leaving 9 bases between them. This CDR3 has 14 residues. Germline CDR1 reads SGHRS; CDR2 reads YFSETQ. CDR3 DNA: TGCGCCAGCAGCTTGGGACGGAGTAAAGAGACCCAGTACTTC. Its translation: CASSLGRSKETQYF.

The chain is built from TRBV7-2 and TRBJ1-5; D remains unclear. The ends were cut back, 1 base at V and 3 bases at J, with 7 bases in the middle. The CDR3 covers 14 residues. CDR1 SGHTA and CDR2 FQGNSA come from the germline V gene. DNA of the CDR3: TGTGCCAGCAGCTTAGAGGGATTCAATCAGCCCCAGCATTTT. This codes for CASSLEGFNQPQHF.

The chain uses TRBV7-2 and TRBJ1-5; D call uncertain. The CDR3 contains 16 residues. Between the trimmed V and J ends, which lost 5 bases and 0 bases, there was a span of 14 bases. The germline V gene has CDR1 SGHTA and CDR2 FQGNSA. The CDR3, as DNA: TGTGCCAGCAGCCAAAACGGACTTAATAGCAATCAGCCCCAGCATTTT. Residues: CASSQNGLNSNQPQHF.

V is TRBV4-1 and J is TRBJ2-3, with TRBD1 as a possible D gene (6 bases). Germline lookup yields CDR1 MGHRA and CDR2 YSYEKL. There are 16 residues in the CDR3. Trimming removed 4 bases from V and 5 bases from J, with 19 bases in between. The CDR3 reads CASSPLGQGLGDTQYF. CDR3 coding DNA: TGCGCCAGCAGCCCCCTGGGGCAGGGGTTGGGAGATACGCAGTATTTT.

This chain joins TRBV15 and TRBJ1-1; D might be TRBD1 (6 bases). The length of the CDR3 is 16 residues. With 0 bases removed from V and 5 bases from J, the gap between germline ends came to 16 bases. From germline, CDR1 is LNHNV and CDR2 YYDKDF (reference sequence). CDR3 region: CATSRDHGGLRTEAFF. The CDR3 DNA reads as TGTGCCACCAGCAGAGATCACGGGGGGCTGAGAACTGAAGCTTTCTTT.